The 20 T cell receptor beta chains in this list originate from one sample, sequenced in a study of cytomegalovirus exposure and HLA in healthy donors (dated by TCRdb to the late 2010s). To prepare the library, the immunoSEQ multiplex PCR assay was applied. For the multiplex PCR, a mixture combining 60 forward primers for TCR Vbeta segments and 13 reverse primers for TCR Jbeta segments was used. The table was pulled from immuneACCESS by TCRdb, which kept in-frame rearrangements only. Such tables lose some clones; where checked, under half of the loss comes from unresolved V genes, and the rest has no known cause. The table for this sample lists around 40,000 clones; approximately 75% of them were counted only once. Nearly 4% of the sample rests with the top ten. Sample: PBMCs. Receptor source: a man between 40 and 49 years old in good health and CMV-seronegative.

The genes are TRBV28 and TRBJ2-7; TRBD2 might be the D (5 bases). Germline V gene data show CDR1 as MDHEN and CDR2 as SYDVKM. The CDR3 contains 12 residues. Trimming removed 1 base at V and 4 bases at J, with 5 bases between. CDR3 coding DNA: TGTGCCAGCAGTTTATCGGGGTACGAGCAGTACTTC. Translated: CASSLSGYEQYF. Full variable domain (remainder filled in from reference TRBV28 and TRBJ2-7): DVKVTQSSRYLVKRTGEKVFLECVQDMDHENMFWYRQDPGLGLRLIYFSYDVKMKEKGDIPEGYSVSREKKERFSLILESASTNQTSMYLCASSLSGYEQYFGPGTRLTVT.

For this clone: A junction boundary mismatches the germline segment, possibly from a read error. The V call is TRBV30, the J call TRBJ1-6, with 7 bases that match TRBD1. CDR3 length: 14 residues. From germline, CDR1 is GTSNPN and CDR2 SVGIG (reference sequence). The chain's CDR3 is CAWTLGQYNSSLHF. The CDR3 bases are TGTGCCTGGACTTTGGGACAGTATAATTCATCCCTCCACTTT.

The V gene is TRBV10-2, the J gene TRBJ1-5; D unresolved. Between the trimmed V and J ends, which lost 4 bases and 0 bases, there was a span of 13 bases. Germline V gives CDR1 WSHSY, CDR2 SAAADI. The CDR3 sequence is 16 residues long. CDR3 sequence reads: CASSAGVGNSNQPQHF. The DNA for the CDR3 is TGCGCCAGCAGTGCTGGTGTGGGCAATAGCAATCAGCCCCAGCATTTT.

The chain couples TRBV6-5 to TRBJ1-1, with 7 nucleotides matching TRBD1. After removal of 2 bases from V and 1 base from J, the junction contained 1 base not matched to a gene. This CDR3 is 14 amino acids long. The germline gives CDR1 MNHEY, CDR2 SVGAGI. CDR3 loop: CASSYRTGNTEAFF. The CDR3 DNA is TGTGCCAGCAGTTACAGGACAGGGAACACTGAAGCTTTCTTT.

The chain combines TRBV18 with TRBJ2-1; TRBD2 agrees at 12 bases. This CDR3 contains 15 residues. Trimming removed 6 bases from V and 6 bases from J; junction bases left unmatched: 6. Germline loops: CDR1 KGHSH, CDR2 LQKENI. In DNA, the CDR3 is TGTGCCAGCTCGCCGCTAGCGGGGGGGCTCAATGAGCAGTTCTTC. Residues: CASSPLAGGLNEQFF.

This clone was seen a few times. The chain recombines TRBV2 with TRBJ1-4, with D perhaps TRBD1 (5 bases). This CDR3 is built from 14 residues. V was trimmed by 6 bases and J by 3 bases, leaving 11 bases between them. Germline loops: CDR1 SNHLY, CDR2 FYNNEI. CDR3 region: CASRGTPANEKLFF. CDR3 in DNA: TGTGCCAGCAGGGGGACTCCAGCTAATGAAAAACTGTTTTTT.

As DNA, the CDR3 is TGTGCCTGGATCAAGAGGGACAGGCAACTGGGGGCTAACTATGGCTACACCTTC. Translated: CAWIKRDRQLGANYGYTF. The chain joins TRBV30 to TRBJ1-2; 8 nucleotides match TRBD1. Germline values: CDR1 GTSNPN, CDR2 SVGIG (reference sequence). V gave up 4 bases and J gave up 0 bases; unmatched junction bases: 16. CDR3 length: 18 amino acids.

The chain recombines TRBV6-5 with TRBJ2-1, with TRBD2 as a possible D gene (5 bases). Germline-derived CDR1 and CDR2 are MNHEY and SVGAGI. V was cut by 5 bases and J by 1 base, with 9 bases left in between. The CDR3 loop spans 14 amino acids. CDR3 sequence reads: CASSLRESYNEQFF. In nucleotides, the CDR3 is TGTGCCAGCAGTCTCCGGGAATCCTACAATGAGCAGTTCTTC.

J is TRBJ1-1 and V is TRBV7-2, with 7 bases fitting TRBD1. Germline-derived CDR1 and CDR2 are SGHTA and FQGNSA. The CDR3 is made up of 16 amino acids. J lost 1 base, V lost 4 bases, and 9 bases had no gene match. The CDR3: CASSSRGGGTNTEAFF. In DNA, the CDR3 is TGTGCCAGCAGCTCAAGAGGAGGGGGCACGAACACTGAAGCTTTCTTT.

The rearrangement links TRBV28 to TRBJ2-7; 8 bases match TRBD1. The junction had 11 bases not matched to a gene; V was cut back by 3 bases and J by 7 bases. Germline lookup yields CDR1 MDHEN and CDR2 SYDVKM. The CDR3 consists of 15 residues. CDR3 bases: TGTGCCAGCAGTTTTTCAGGACAGGGAAGGGGAGAGCAGTACTTC. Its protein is CASSFSGQGRGEQYF.

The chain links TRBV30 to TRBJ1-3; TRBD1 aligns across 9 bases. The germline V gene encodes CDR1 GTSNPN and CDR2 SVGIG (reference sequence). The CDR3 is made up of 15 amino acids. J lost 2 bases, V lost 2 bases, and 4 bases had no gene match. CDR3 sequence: CAWSTGTGPGNTIYF. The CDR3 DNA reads TGTGCCTGGAGTACCGGGACAGGGCCTGGAAACACCATATATTTT.

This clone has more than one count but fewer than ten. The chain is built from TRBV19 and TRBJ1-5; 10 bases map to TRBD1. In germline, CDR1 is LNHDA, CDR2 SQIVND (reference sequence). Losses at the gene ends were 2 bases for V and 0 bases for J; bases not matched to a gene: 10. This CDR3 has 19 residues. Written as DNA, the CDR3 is TGTGCCAGTAGTATAAGTATGGGGGACAGGGGAGGTAGCAATCAGCCCCAGCATTTT. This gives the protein CASSISMGDRGGSNQPQHF.

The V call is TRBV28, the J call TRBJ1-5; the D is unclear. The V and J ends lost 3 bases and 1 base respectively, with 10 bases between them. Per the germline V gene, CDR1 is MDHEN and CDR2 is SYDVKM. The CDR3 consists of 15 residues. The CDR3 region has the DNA TGTGCCAGCAGTTTGTTGGAGGTGAGCAATCAGCCCCAGCATTTT. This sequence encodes CASSLLEVSNQPQHF.

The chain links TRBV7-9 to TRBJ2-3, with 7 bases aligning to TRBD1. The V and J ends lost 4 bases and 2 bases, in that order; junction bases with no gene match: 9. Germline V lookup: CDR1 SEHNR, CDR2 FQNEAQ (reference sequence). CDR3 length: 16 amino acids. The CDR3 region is CASSSSTGVFTDTQYF. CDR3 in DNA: TGTGCCAGCAGCTCAAGTACAGGGGTATTCACAGATACGCAGTATTTT.

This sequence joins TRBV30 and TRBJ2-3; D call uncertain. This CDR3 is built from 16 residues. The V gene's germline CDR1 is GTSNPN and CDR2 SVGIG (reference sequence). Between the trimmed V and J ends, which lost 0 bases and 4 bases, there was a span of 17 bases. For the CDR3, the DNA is TGTGCCTGGAGTGTAAGGTACAGTGGAATCTCAGATACGCAGTATTTT. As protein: CAWSVRYSGISDTQYF.

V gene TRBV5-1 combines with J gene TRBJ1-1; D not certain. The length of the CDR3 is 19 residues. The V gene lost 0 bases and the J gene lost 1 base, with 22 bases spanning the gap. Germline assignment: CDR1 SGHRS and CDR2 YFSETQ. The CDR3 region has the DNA TGCGCCAGCAGCTTGGGTCGTGAGGGTGGGGAAAGATCGAACACTGAAGCTTTCTTT. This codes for CASSLGREGGERSNTEAFF.

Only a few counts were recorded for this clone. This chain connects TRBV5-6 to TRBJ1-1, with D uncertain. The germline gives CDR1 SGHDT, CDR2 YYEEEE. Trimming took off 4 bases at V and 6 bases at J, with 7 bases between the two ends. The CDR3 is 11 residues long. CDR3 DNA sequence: TGTGCCAGCAGCCGGGGTCCTGAAGCTTTCTTT. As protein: CASSRGPEAFF. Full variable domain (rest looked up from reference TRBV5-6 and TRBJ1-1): DAGVTQSPTHLIKTRGQQVTLRCSPKSGHDTVSWYQQALGQGPQFIFQYYEEEERQRGNFPDRFSGHQFPNYSSELNVNALLLGDSALYLCASSRGPEAFFGQGTRLTVV.

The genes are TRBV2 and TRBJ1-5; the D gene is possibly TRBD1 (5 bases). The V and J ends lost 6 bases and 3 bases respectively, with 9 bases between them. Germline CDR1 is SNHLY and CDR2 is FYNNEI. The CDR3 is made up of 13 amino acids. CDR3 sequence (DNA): TGTGCCAGCAGCCGGGACTACAATCAGCCCCAGCATTTT. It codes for CASSRDYNQPQHF.

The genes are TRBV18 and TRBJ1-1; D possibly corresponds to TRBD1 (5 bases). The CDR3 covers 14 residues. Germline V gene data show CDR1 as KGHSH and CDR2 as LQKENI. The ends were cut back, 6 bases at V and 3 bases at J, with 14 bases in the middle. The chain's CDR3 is CASSLQGRDTEAFF. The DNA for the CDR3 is TGTGCCAGCTCTCTTCAGGGTAGGGACACTGAAGCTTTCTTT.

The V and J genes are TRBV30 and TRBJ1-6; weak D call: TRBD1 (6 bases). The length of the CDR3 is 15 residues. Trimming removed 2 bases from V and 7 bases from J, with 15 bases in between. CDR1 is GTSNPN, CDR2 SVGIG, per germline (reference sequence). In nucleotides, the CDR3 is TGTGCCTGGAGTCCCCCAGGGGCGGAGAATTCACCCCTCCACTTT. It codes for CAWSPPGAENSPLHF.